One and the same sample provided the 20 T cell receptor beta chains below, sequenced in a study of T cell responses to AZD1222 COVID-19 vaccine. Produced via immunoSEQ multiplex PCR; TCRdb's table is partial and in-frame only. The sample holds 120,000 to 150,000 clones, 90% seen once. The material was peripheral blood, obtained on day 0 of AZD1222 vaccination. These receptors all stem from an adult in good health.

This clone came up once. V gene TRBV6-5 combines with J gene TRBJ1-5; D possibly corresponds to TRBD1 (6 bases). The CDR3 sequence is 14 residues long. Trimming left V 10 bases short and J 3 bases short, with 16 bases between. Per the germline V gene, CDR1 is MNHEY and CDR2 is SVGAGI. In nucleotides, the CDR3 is TGTGCCACTTCGCCGGGACACCTCAATCAGCCCCAGCATTTT. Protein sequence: CATSPGHLNQPQHF.

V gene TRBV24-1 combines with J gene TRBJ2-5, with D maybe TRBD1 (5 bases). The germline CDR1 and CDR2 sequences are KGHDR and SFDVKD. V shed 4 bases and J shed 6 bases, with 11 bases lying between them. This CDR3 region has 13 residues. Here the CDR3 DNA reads TGTGCCACCAGTGAAGGGGCAGGGAAGACCCAGTACTTC. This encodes CATSEGAGKTQYF.

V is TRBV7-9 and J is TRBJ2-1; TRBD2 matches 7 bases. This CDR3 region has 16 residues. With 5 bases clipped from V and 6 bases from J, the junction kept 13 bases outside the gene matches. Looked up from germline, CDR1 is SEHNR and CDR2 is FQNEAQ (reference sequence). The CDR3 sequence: CASSLWAARGSNEQFF. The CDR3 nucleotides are TGTGCCAGCAGCCTGTGGGCTGCGCGGGGGAGCAATGAGCAGTTCTTC.

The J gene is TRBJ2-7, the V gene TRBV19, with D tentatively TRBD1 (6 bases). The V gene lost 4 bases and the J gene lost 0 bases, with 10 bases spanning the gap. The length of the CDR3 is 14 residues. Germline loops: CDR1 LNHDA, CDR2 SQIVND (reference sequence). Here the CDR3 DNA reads TGTGCCAGTAGTAGAAACAGGGACTCCTACGAGCAGTACTTC. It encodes CASSRNRDSYEQYF.

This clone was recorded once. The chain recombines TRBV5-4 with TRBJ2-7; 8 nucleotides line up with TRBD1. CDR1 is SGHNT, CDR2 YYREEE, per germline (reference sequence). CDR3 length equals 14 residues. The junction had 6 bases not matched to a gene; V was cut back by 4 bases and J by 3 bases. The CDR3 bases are TGTGCCAGCAGCAATCGACAGGGGAACTACGAGCAGTACTTC. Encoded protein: CASSNRQGNYEQYF.

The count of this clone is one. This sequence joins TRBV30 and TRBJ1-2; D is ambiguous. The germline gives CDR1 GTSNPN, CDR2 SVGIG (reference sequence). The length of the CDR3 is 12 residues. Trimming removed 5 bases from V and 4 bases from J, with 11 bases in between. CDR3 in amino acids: CAWATYSYGYTF. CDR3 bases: TGTGCCTGGGCCACGTACTCCTATGGCTACACCTTC. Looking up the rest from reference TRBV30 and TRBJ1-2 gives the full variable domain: SQTIHQWPATLVQPVGSPLSLECTVEGTSNPNLYWYRQAAGRGLQLLFYSVGIGQISSEVPQNLSASRPQDRQFILSSKKLLLSDSGFYLCAWATYSYGYTFGSGTRLTVV.

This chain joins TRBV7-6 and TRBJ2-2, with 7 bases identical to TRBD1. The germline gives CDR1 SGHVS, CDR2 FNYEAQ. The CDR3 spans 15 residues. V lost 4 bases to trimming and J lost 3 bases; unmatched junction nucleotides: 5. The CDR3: CASSWNRGDTGELFF. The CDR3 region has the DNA TGTGCCAGCAGCTGGAACAGGGGCGACACCGGGGAGCTGTTTTTT.

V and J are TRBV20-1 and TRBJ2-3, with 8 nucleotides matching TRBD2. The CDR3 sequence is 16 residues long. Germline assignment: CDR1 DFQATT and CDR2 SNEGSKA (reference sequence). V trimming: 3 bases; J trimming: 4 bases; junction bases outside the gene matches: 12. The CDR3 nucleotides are TGCAGTGCTAGTTTGGCACGAGCGGGGGTAGCAGATACGCAGTATTTT. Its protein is CSASLARAGVADTQYF.

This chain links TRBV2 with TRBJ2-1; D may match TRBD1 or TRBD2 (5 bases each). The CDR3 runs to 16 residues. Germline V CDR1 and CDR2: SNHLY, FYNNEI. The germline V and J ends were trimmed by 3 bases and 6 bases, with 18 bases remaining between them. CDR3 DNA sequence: TGTGCCAGCAGTGAGGGGGTCGGGACCTGGACCAATGAGCAGTTCTTC. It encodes CASSEGVGTWTNEQFF. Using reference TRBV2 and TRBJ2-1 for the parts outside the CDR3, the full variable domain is EPEVTQTPSHQVTQMGQEVILRCVPISNHLYFYWYRQILGQKVEFLVSFYNNEISEKSEIFDDQFSVERPDGSNFTLKIRSTKLEDSAMYFCASSEGVGTWTNEQFFGPGTRLTVL.

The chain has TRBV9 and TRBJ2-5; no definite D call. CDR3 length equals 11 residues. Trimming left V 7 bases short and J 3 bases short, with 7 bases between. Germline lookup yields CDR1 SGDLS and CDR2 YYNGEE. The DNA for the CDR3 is TGTGCCAGCTCCTCTGAAGAGACCCAGTACTTC. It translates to CASSSEETQYF.

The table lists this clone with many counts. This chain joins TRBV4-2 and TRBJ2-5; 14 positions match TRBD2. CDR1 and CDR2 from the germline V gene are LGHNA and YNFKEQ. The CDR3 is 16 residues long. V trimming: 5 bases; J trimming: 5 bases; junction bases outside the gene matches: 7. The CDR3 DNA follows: TGTGCCAGCAGCGCCGGGACTAGCGGGAGTTATGAGACCCAGTACTTC. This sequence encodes CASSAGTSGSYETQYF.

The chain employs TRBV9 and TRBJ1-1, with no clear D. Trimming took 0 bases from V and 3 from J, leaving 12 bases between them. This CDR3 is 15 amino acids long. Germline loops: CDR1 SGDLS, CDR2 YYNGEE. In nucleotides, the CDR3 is TGTGCCAGCAGCGTAGGGGTGGTAGGGTACACTGAAGCTTTCTTT. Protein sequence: CASSVGVVGYTEAFF.

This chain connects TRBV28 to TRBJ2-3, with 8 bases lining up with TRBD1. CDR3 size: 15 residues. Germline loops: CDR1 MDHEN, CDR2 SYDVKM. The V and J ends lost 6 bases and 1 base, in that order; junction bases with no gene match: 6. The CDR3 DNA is TGTGCCAGCAGCCGACCGGGACAGGGCACAGATACGCAGTATTTT. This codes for CASSRPGQGTDTQYF.

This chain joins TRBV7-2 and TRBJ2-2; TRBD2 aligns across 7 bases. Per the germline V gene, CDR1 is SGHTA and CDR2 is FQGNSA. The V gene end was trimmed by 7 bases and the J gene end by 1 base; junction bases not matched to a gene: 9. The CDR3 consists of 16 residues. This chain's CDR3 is CASTNPTGGNTGELFF. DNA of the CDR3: TGTGCCAGCACCAACCCTACGGGGGGGAACACCGGGGAGCTGTTTTTT.

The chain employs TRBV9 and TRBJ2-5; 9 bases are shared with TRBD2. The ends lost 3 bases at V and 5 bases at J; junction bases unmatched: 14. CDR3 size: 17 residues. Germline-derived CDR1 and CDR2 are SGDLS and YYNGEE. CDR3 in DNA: TGTGCCAGCAGCGGCCCCCAGCGGGGGGCCGGAGAGGAGACCCAGTACTTC. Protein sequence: CASSGPQRGAGEETQYF.

This chain's CDR3 is CASSSWGREETQYF. CDR3 coding DNA: TGCGCCAGCAGCTCCTGGGGGCGGGAGGAGACCCAGTACTTC. The gene calls are TRBV5-1 and TRBJ2-5; perhaps TRBD2 as D (7 bases). CDR3 length: 14 residues. Trimming left V 3 bases short and J 5 bases short, with 14 bases between. Germline V lookup: CDR1 SGHRS, CDR2 YFSETQ.

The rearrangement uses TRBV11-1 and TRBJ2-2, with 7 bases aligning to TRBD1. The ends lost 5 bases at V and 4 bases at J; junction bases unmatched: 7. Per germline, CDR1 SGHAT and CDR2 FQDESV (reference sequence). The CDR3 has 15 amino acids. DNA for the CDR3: TGTGCCAGCAGCAACAGGGGTAGTAGCACCGGGGAGCTGTTTTTT. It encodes CASSNRGSSTGELFF.

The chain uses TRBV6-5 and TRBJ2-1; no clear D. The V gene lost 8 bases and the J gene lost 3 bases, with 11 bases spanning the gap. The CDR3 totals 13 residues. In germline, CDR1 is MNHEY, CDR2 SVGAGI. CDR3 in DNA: TGTGCCAGCTCGGGCCAGCTCTACAATGAGCAGTTCTTC. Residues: CASSGQLYNEQFF.

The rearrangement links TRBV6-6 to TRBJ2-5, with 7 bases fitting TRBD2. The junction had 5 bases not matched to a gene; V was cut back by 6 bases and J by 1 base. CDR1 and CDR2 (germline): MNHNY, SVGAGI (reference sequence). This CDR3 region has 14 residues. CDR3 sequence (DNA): TGTGCCAGCAGCAACGGGGGGACCCAAGAGACCCAGTACTTC. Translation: CASSNGGTQETQYF.

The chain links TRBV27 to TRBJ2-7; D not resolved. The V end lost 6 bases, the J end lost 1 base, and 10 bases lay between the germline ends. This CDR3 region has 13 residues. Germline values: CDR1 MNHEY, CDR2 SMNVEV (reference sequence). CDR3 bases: TGTGCCAGCAGCCCCGTCCTTTCCTACGAGCAGTACTTC. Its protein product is CASSPVLSYEQYF.